One and the same sample provided the 24 T cell receptor beta chains below, sequenced in a study of beta chain features in type 1 diabetes. The study reverse transcribed the entire isolated RNA, so it sequenced expressed TCRB transcripts. Clones were read by immunoSEQ multiplex PCR, and TCRdb kept only the in-frame ones, dropping some. Of fewer than 400,000 clones in the sample, 8% were seen once. Sequencing input: central memory CD4+ T cells from blood. These receptors all come from a woman aged 18-30 years in good health.

This clone has just a few counts. The rearrangement joins TRBV25-1 to TRBJ2-2, with TRBD2 identical over 10 bases. J lost 5 bases, V lost 2 bases, and 8 bases had no gene match. The CDR3 has 17 residues. The germline V gene has CDR1 MGHDK and CDR2 SYGVNS. CDR3 in amino acids: CASSEPASGSWTGELFF. CDR3 coding DNA: TGTGCCAGCAGTGAACCGGCTAGCGGGAGTTGGACCGGGGAGCTGTTTTTT.

This sequence joins TRBV7-8 and TRBJ1-1, with D uncertain. The CDR3 sequence is 13 residues long. Per germline, CDR1 SGHVS and CDR2 FQNEAQ. With 6 bases removed from V and 6 bases from J, the gap between germline ends came to 14 bases. The CDR3 is CASRNQQQPEAFF. Here the CDR3 DNA reads TGTGCCAGCAGAAATCAGCAACAGCCTGAAGCTTTCTTT.

The rearrangement links TRBV7-2 to TRBJ2-1; D unresolved. V shed 5 bases and J shed 9 bases, with 20 bases lying between them. There are 15 residues in the CDR3. The germline CDR1 and CDR2 sequences are SGHTA and FQGNSA. As DNA, the CDR3 is TGTGCCAGCAGCATCGGACGGGCCCACGACGGTGAGCAGTTCTTC. Translation gives CASSIGRAHDGEQFF.

The chain employs TRBV6-1 and TRBJ2-2; 8 nucleotides agree with TRBD1. The CDR3 consists of 16 residues. The germline V gene encodes CDR1 MNHNS and CDR2 SASEGT. V lost 4 bases to trimming and J lost 3 bases; unmatched junction nucleotides: 7. In DNA form, the CDR3 reads TGTGCCAGCAGTGGGGGACAGGCGGATCACACCGGGGAGCTGTTTTTT. As protein: CASSGGQADHTGELFF.

This clone came up a few times. The chain combines TRBV28 with TRBJ1-5; D is uncertain. V was cut by 6 bases and J by 3 bases, with 12 bases left in between. Germline V gene lookup returns CDR1 MDHEN and CDR2 SYDVKM. The CDR3 runs 14 residues. CDR3 sequence (DNA): TGTGCCAGCAGCCACGGCCGGGACAATCAGCCCCAGCATTTT. Its translation is CASSHGRDNQPQHF.

The chain uses TRBV9 and TRBJ2-7; maybe TRBD2 (5 bases). The CDR3 has 11 amino acids. V was pared by 10 bases and J by 1 base, with 9 bases between. The germline V gene has CDR1 SGDLS and CDR2 YYNGEE. The CDR3 nucleotides read TGTGCCGACCCGGGATCCTACGAGCAGTACTTC. Its translation is CADPGSYEQYF.

In this sample, this clone turned up many times. The chain combines TRBV7-2 with TRBJ2-7; no clear D. V was cut by 4 bases and J by 0 bases, with 10 bases left in between. The CDR3 length is 14 residues. CDR1 SGHTA and CDR2 FQGNSA come from the germline V gene. CDR3 region: CASSSRHHSYEQYF. CDR3 sequence (DNA): TGTGCCAGCAGCTCGAGACACCACTCCTACGAGCAGTACTTC.

The chain links TRBV28 to TRBJ1-5, with 9 bases lining up with TRBD1. V shed 6 bases, J shed 7 bases, and the junction held 7 bases outside the gene matches. The length of the CDR3 is 14 residues. Germline lookup yields CDR1 MDHEN and CDR2 SYDVKM. In nucleotides, the CDR3 is TGTGCCAGCAGCCAGACAGGGGGAGGCCAGCCCCAGCATTTT. The encoded protein is CASSQTGGGQPQHF.

This chain uses TRBV5-1 with TRBJ2-3; 9 bases match TRBD1. The CDR3 sequence is 15 residues long. Germline V gene lookup returns CDR1 SGHRS and CDR2 YFSETQ. Trimming at V came to 2 bases and at J to 5 bases, leaving 6 bases not matched to a gene. CDR3: CASSFYSGQGDTQYF. In DNA, the CDR3 is TGCGCCAGCAGCTTCTACTCGGGACAGGGAGATACGCAGTATTTT.

The rearrangement links TRBV28 to TRBJ2-3; D may correspond to TRBD1 or TRBD2 (6 bases each). V lost 8 bases and J lost 2, with 17 bases in between. CDR1 MDHEN and CDR2 SYDVKM come from the germline V gene. The CDR3 has 15 amino acids. The DNA of the CDR3 is TGTGCCAGCCGGGACGGTGGGGGGCTCACAGATACGCAGTATTTT. Its translation is CASRDGGGLTDTQYF.

The chain joins TRBV2 to TRBJ1-5; a weak D match, TRBD1 (5 bases). The CDR3 loop spans 16 amino acids. From germline, CDR1 is SNHLY and CDR2 FYNNEI. V was shortened by 3 bases and J by 0 bases, with 12 bases between the two germline ends. CDR3 sequence reads: CASSEVQGHSNQPQHF. CDR3 nucleotides: TGTGCCAGCAGTGAGGTCCAGGGCCATAGCAATCAGCCCCAGCATTTT.

J is TRBJ2-7 and V is TRBV28; D not certain. CDR1 MDHEN and CDR2 SYDVKM come from the germline V gene. Trimming cost V 7 bases and J 0 bases, with 13 bases left between them. This CDR3 contains 14 residues. CDR3 amino acids: CASTERMNSYEQYF. CDR3 sequence (DNA): TGTGCCAGCACCGAAAGAATGAACTCCTACGAGCAGTACTTC.

The V call is TRBV7-2, the J call TRBJ2-2; 11 positions agree with TRBD2. This CDR3 is built from 17 residues. Germline CDR1 reads SGHTA; CDR2 reads FQGNSA. V was clipped by 5 bases and J by 1 base; unmatched bases: 6. CDR3 amino acids: CASSTSGTSGNTGELFF. DNA for the CDR3: TGTGCCAGCAGCACAAGCGGGACTAGCGGGAACACCGGGGAGCTGTTTTTT.

The V gene is TRBV5-4, the J gene TRBJ2-3; the match to TRBD1 covers 10 bases. CDR3 length: 17 amino acids. From germline, CDR1 is SGHNT and CDR2 YYREEE (reference sequence). The trim removed 3 bases at V and 6 bases at J, leaving 13 bases unmatched. CDR3 DNA: TGTGCCAGCAGCTCCCTCTCCGGGACAGGGGTGTTCGATACGCAGTATTTT. It encodes CASSSLSGTGVFDTQYF. Complete variable domain (other parts from reference TRBV5-4 and TRBJ2-3): ETGVTQSPTHLIKTRGQQVTLRCSSQSGHNTVSWYQQALGQGPQFIFQYYREEENGRGNFPPRFSGLQFPNYSSELNVNALELDDSALYLCASSSLSGTGVFDTQYFGPGTRLTVL.

Of note for this clone: The sample carries other DNA sequences with the same CDR3. This chain uses TRBV27 with TRBJ2-3; D not certain. Trimming shortened V by 9 bases and J by 0 bases, and 10 bases separated the two germline ends. This CDR3 is 13 amino acids long. Germline assignment: CDR1 MNHEY and CDR2 SMNVEV (reference sequence). CDR3 DNA: TGTGCCAGTAAACAGAGTAGCACAGATACGCAGTATTTT. As protein: CASKQSSTDTQYF.

This chain links TRBV28 with TRBJ1-2, with D maybe TRBD1 (6 bases). The V gene lost 4 bases and the J gene lost 5 bases, with 14 bases spanning the gap. CDR1 is MDHEN, CDR2 SYDVKM, per germline. The CDR3 length is 14 residues. CDR3 in amino acids: CASSSTGKGYGYTF. The DNA for the CDR3 is TGTGCCAGCAGTTCAACAGGGAAAGGGTATGGCTACACCTTC.

Details on this clone: At one end the junction does not follow the germline gene, possibly because of a read error. The chain combines TRBV6-6 with TRBJ2-3; tentatively, D is TRBD2 (5 bases). This CDR3 has 15 residues. Germline CDR1 is MNHNY and CDR2 is SVGAGI (reference sequence). The CDR3 DNA follows: TGTGCCATCAGTGAGACTACCCTAAAGACAGATACGCAGTATTTT. This sequence encodes CAISETTLKTDTQYF.

The V gene is TRBV7-2, the J gene TRBJ2-5; no firm D call. Germline loops: CDR1 SGHTA, CDR2 FQGNSA. Trimming stripped 6 bases from V and 2 bases from J, with 4 bases between. The CDR3 loop spans 11 amino acids. The CDR3 loop reads CASSEQETQYF. The CDR3 coding sequence is TGTGCCAGCAGTGAACAAGAGACCCAGTACTTC.

The J gene is TRBJ2-1, the V gene TRBV7-3; TRBD2 might be the D (5 bases). With 5 bases removed from V and 8 bases from J, the gap between germline ends came to 13 bases. In germline, CDR1 is SGHTA, CDR2 FQGTGA. There are 13 residues in the CDR3. The CDR3 is CASSTSFGDEQFF. As DNA, the CDR3 is TGTGCCAGCAGCACTAGTTTTGGGGATGAGCAGTTCTTC.

V and J are TRBV28 and TRBJ1-2, with a weak D call TRBD1 (5 bases). V dropped 7 bases and J dropped 4 bases, with 16 bases sitting between them. There are 14 residues in the CDR3. Germline V gene data show CDR1 as MDHEN and CDR2 as SYDVKM. The CDR3 is CASKSYQGIYGYTF. The CDR3 DNA sequence: TGTGCCAGCAAATCCTACCAGGGCATCTATGGCTACACCTTC.

The chain uses TRBV5-1 and TRBJ1-2, with 9 nucleotides matching TRBD1. In germline, CDR1 is SGHRS, CDR2 YFSETQ. The CDR3 is 16 amino acids. The ends lost 3 bases at V and 0 bases at J; junction bases unmatched: 6. CDR3 sequence (DNA): TGCGCCAGCAGCTCAGGACAGGGGTCCGCTAACTATGGCTACACCTTC. Translation gives CASSSGQGSANYGYTF.

This clone has just a few counts. Written as DNA, the CDR3 is TGTGCCAGCAGTGAGAGGGGGGGATACAATGAGCAGTTCTTC. Its translation: CASSERGGYNEQFF. V is TRBV2 and J is TRBJ2-1, with D perhaps matching TRBD2 (7 bases). This CDR3 is 14 amino acids long. In germline, CDR1 is SNHLY, CDR2 FYNNEI. Trimming took 3 bases from V and 4 from J, leaving 10 bases between them. Full variable domain (remainder filled in from reference TRBV2 and TRBJ2-1): EPEVTQTPSHQVTQMGQEVILRCVPISNHLYFYWYRQILGQKVEFLVSFYNNEISEKSEIFDDQFSVERPDGSNFTLKIRSTKLEDSAMYFCASSERGGYNEQFFGPGTRLTVL.

The chain joins TRBV28 to TRBJ2-7; possibly TRBD2 for D (6 bases). The CDR3 contains 15 residues. Trimming cost V 6 bases and J 1 base, with 16 bases left between them. Per germline, CDR1 MDHEN and CDR2 SYDVKM. For the CDR3, the DNA is TGTGCCAGCAGCCAAAGTTCGACTAGTTCCTACGAGCAGTACTTC. It translates to CASSQSSTSSYEQYF.

The V gene is TRBV7-8, the J gene TRBJ2-1, with D tentatively TRBD1 (6 bases). CDR3 length: 13 amino acids. The V gene lost 5 bases and the J gene lost 10 bases, with 15 bases spanning the gap. The germline CDR1 and CDR2 sequences are SGHVS and FQNEAQ. DNA of the CDR3: TGTGCCAGCAGCCCCCAACAGGGAAAGGAGCAGTTCTTC. Protein: CASSPQQGKEQFF.